This TCR beta chain was retrieved from a study of blood T cell repertoires in COVID-19. Study at large: Sites across the United States, Italy and Spain contributed samples from acute and convalescent COVID-19. Sample material is recorded as cDNA or gDNA derived from T cells, B-cell-depleted T cells, or PBMCs.

In germline, CDR1 is MDHEN, CDR2 SYDVKM. This CDR3 is 15 amino acids long. With V trimmed by 7 bases and J by 4 bases, 12 bases remained unmatched. This clone came up once. In the original processing: Estimation of nucleated cell counts was performed using reference gene primer amplification. Profiling relied on immunoSEQ multiplex PCR, and the TCRdb table lists in-frame clones only, not all of them. V, J and clone size were drawn from that table, and D and trimming were deduced from the DNA. This table holds approximately 310,000 clones, around 87% found once. This chain joins TRBV28 and TRBJ2-7, with 8 bases identical to TRBD1. The receptor's source is a man aged 45 to 65 with active or convalescent COVID-19. The sample comprised peripheral blood. Written as DNA, the CDR3 is TGTGCCAGCAAACCCACCGGGACAGGAGGTTACGAGCAGTACTTC. It translates to CASKPTGTGGYEQYF.